This T cell receptor beta chain was identified in a study of ipilimumab plus nivolumab after autologous stem cell transplantation. This CDR3 comprises 12 residues. From germline, CDR1 is SGHAT and CDR2 FQDESV (reference sequence). V lost 7 bases and J lost 7, with 10 bases in between. Through week 26, nivolumab 3 mg/kg IV was given weeks 1, 4, 7, 10, then biweekly. Generated by immunoSEQ multiplex PCR, the TCRdb table keeps only in-frame clones and is missing some. The sample lists roughly 23,000 clones, roughly four fifths occurring once. The sample consisted of PBMCs, taken in a trial of ipilimumab plus nivolumab as post-transplant consolidation. The chain has TRBV11-1 and TRBJ2-2; no clear D gene. This receptor was taken from a male donor with diffuse large B-cell lymphoma. In DNA form, the CDR3 reads TGTGCCAGCACCCGACGAAGCGGGGAGCTGTTTTTT. Its protein is CASTRRSGELFF.